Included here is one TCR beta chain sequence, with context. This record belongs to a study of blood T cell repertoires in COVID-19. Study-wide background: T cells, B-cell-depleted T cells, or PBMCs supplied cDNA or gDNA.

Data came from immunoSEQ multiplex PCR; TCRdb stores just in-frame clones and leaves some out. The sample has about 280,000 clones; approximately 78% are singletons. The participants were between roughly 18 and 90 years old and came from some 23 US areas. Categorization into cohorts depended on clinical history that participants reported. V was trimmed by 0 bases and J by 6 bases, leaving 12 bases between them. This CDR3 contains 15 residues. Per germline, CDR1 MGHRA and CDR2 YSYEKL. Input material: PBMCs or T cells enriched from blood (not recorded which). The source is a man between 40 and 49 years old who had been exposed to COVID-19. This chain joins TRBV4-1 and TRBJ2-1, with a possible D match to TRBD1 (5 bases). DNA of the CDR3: TGCGCCAGCAGCCAAGATGGTCCAGGGCGCAATGAGCAGTTCTTC. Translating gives CASSQDGPGRNEQFF.